This TCR beta chain was retrieved from a study of T-cell reconstitution after alpha-beta-depleted transplantation in children. During its preparation, the TCRbeta library received unique molecular identifiers. TCRdb independently ran MiXCR on the PCR reads; one entry per CDR3 protein. The table lists some 400,000 distinct CDR3 sequences, approximately 20% of them singletons, with around 3.9% in the top ten. The CDR3 covers 17 residues. Germline CDR1 LNHNV, CDR2 YYDKDF (reference sequence). V dropped 2 bases and J dropped 0 bases, with 14 bases sitting between them. This clonotype has ten or more counts.

The rearrangement joins TRBV15 to TRBJ2-1; D may be TRBD1 or TRBD2 (5 bases each). The specimen comprised PBMCs from the stem cell graft donor, sampled from the stem cell graft. This clonotype was sampled from a human donor who donated a stem cell graft to a child with acute myeloid leukemia. As DNA, the CDR3 is TGTGCCACCAGCAGATACCCGGGGCGCAGCTCCTACAATGAGCAGTTCTTC. Translation: CATSRYPGRSSYNEQFF.